The 20 T cell receptor beta chains below all came from one sample that was sequenced in a study of a mutant IDH1 vaccine in newly diagnosed glioma. The method was immunoSEQ multiplex PCR; TCRdb's version includes in-frame clones alone and lacks a portion of them. The table has 90,000 to 100,000 clones, about 90% seen once. Time point reported: week 47, end of study. Mutant IDH1 20-mer peptide, at 300 ug, made up each vaccine dose, with topical imiquimod. These TCRs' antigens remain unknown. The specimen comprised PBMCs, sampled from a glioma patient whose treatment included an IDH1 peptide vaccine. The receptors shown here come from a woman in her 50s with glioma.

V gene TRBV18 combines with J gene TRBJ1-4, with 10 bases aligning to TRBD1. V lost 4 bases and J lost 2; bases outside the gene matches: 4. The CDR3 is made up of 16 amino acids. CDR1 KGHSH and CDR2 LQKENI come from the germline V gene. CDR3 residues: CASSRQGAPTNEKLFF. Here the CDR3 DNA reads TGTGCCAGCTCACGACAGGGGGCGCCTACTAATGAAAAACTGTTTTTT.

This chain joins TRBV5-1 and TRBJ2-7; D is perhaps TRBD1 (5 bases). CDR1 is SGHRS, CDR2 YFSETQ, per germline. V dropped 2 bases and J dropped 3 bases, with 12 bases sitting between them. The CDR3 runs to 14 residues. The CDR3 loop is CASSFRQRDYEQYF. Written as DNA, the CDR3 is TGCGCCAGCAGCTTTCGACAGAGAGACTACGAGCAGTACTTC.

V usage is TRBV10-1 and J usage is TRBJ1-1, with D unclear. The germline V and J ends were trimmed by 2 bases and 1 base, with 5 bases remaining between them. CDR1 is WNHNN, CDR2 SYGVQD, per germline (reference sequence). CDR3 size: 13 residues. As DNA, the CDR3 is TGCGCCAGCAGTGAGCAGGCGAACACTGAAGCTTTCTTT. Protein: CASSEQANTEAFF.

The CDR3, as DNA: TGTGCCTGGAGGAGCCGACAGGGGGCGTTTTATGGCTACACCTTC. It translates to CAWRSRQGAFYGYTF. This chain uses TRBV30 with TRBJ1-2; 10 bases line up with TRBD1. This CDR3 is built from 15 residues. V shed 3 bases and J 5 bases; nucleotides not matched to a gene: 9. Germline V CDR1 and CDR2: GTSNPN, SVGIG (reference sequence).

V gene TRBV4-1 combines with J gene TRBJ2-5; tentative D call: TRBD2 (7 bases). From germline, CDR1 is MGHRA and CDR2 YSYEKL. The ends were cut back, 3 bases at V and 4 bases at J, with 18 bases in the middle. This CDR3 is built from 16 residues. The CDR3: CASSQLQGWEGETQYF. DNA for the CDR3: TGCGCCAGCAGCCAGCTACAGGGATGGGAGGGAGAGACCCAGTACTTC.

The chain carries TRBV4-1 and TRBJ1-1; TRBD1 might be the D (5 bases). Looked up from germline, CDR1 is MGHRA and CDR2 is YSYEKL. V gave up 8 bases and J gave up 4 bases, with 20 bases separating them. The CDR3 runs to 15 residues. CDR3 amino acids: CASRTPGTLSTEAFF. Here the CDR3 DNA reads TGCGCCAGCCGGACTCCCGGGACCTTGAGCACTGAAGCTTTCTTT.

The chain recombines TRBV6-6 with TRBJ1-2; 8 bases are a match to TRBD1. The CDR3 is made up of 12 amino acids. After removal of 7 bases from V and 8 bases from J, the junction contained 6 bases not matched to a gene. Germline assignment: CDR1 MNHNY and CDR2 SVGAGI (reference sequence). The CDR3 here is CASISTGAGYTF. The CDR3 DNA follows: TGTGCCAGCATTTCGACAGGGGCAGGCTACACCTTC.

V usage is TRBV9 and J usage is TRBJ2-7, with a weak D call TRBD1 (5 bases). The CDR3 has 15 residues. The V end was cut by 0 bases, the J end by 6 bases, with 16 bases between. Germline V CDR1 and CDR2: SGDLS, YYNGEE. The CDR3 spells CASSVGFAGQGEQYF. CDR3 bases: TGTGCCAGCAGCGTAGGTTTCGCAGGGCAGGGCGAGCAGTACTTC.

The chain recombines TRBV6-1 with TRBJ2-7, with 13 bases matching TRBD2. J gave up 3 bases and V 4 bases, and 6 bases lay outside the gene matches. Germline loops: CDR1 MNHNS, CDR2 SASEGT. The CDR3 is 16 amino acids. The DNA for the CDR3 is TGTGCCAGCAGTGGGGCGGGGACTAGCGGGGACTACGAGCAGTACTTC. Translating gives CASSGAGTSGDYEQYF.

V is TRBV6-1 and J is TRBJ2-1, with 8 bases fitting TRBD1. J lost 10 bases, V lost 3 bases, and 5 bases had no gene match. Germline V gene data show CDR1 as MNHNS and CDR2 as SASEGT. The CDR3 sequence is 13 residues long. This CDR3 is CASSDRGRNEQFF. CDR3 nucleotides: TGTGCCAGCAGTGACAGGGGGCGTAACGAGCAGTTCTTC.

The genes are TRBV4-1 and TRBJ2-3, with no clear D. Trimming took off 3 bases at V and 0 bases at J, with 7 bases between the two ends. CDR1 is MGHRA and CDR2 is YSYEKL in the germline V gene. This CDR3 contains 14 residues. CDR3 loop: CASSHLTSTDTQYF. The CDR3 DNA reads as TGCGCCAGCAGCCATTTAACTAGCACAGATACGCAGTATTTT.

The V and J genes are TRBV6-5 and TRBJ2-7; D not resolved. V was clipped by 6 bases and J by 3 bases, with 18 bases between them. CDR3 size: 15 residues. Germline V gives CDR1 MNHEY, CDR2 SVGAGI. CDR3 residues: CASSPSAYGVYEQYF. The CDR3 nucleotides read TGTGCCAGCAGCCCGTCGGCTTACGGCGTCTACGAGCAGTACTTC.

The chain has TRBV2 and TRBJ2-2, with 14 bases that match TRBD2. Per the germline V gene, CDR1 is SNHLY and CDR2 is FYNNEI. The trim removed 3 bases at V and 5 bases at J, leaving 5 bases unmatched. There are 17 residues in the CDR3. CDR3 sequence reads: CASSERLAGGSTGELFF. In DNA, the CDR3 is TGTGCCAGCAGTGAGAGACTAGCGGGAGGGTCGACCGGGGAGCTGTTTTTT.

The chain has TRBV5-4 and TRBJ1-2; the D gene is possibly TRBD1 (6 bases). The CDR3 spans 15 residues. Germline V gene data show CDR1 as SGHNT and CDR2 as YYREEE (reference sequence). Trimming pared 0 bases from V and 2 bases from J, leaving 11 bases between. CDR3 protein: CASSLDRAGNYGYTF. DNA for the CDR3: TGTGCCAGCAGCTTGGACAGGGCGGGGAACTATGGCTACACCTTC.

Remarks on this clone: The junction shows a germline mismatch at one end, possibly a read error. The rearrangement joins TRBV30 to TRBJ2-7; D is possibly TRBD1 (6 bases). This CDR3 is built from 12 residues. Per germline, CDR1 GTSNPN and CDR2 SVGIG (reference sequence). Written as DNA, the CDR3 is TGTGCCTGGAGTACAACAGGGTACGAACAGTACTTC. Translated, it gives CAWSTTGYEQYF.

The rearrangement joins TRBV7-2 to TRBJ2-2; 9 bases fit TRBD2. J was trimmed by 1 base and V by 5 bases; bases with no gene match: 2. This CDR3 is 15 amino acids long. Germline CDR1 is SGHTA and CDR2 is FQGNSA. Here the CDR3 reads CASSRTSENTGELFF. The CDR3 DNA reads TGTGCCAGCAGCCGGACTAGCGAGAACACCGGGGAGCTGTTTTTT.

This clone appeared a few times. The chain uses TRBV20-1 and TRBJ2-7; D is undetermined. V lost 5 bases and J 3 bases, leaving 8 bases between the germline ends. The CDR3 loop spans 11 amino acids. Germline CDR1 reads DFQATT; CDR2 reads SNEGSKA (reference sequence). For the CDR3, the DNA is TGCAGTGCTTTAGGACGCTACGAGCAGTACTTC. This sequence encodes CSALGRYEQYF.

The chain has TRBV13 and TRBJ2-1; 10 bases map to TRBD2. The CDR3 has 15 amino acids. Germline loops: CDR1 PRHDT, CDR2 FYEKMQ (reference sequence). Unmatched junction bases numbered 6, after V lost 4 bases and J lost 6 bases. The CDR3 DNA is TGTGCCAGCAGCTCCCGGACTAGCGGCATCAATGAGCAGTTCTTC. Its protein product is CASSSRTSGINEQFF. The full variable domain, rest sourced from reference TRBV13 and TRBJ2-1, is AAGVIQSPRHLIKEKRETATLKCYPIPRHDTVYWYQQGPGQDPQFLISFYEKMQSDKGSIPDRFSAQQFSDYHSELNMSSLELGDSALYFCASSSRTSGINEQFFGPGTRLTVL.

The rearrangement links TRBV28 to TRBJ2-7; no reliable D call. The CDR3 extends over 11 amino acids. V was clipped by 6 bases and J by 3 bases, with 6 bases between them. CDR1 MDHEN and CDR2 SYDVKM come from the germline V gene. The CDR3 nucleotides are TGTGCCAGCAGCCAACTCTACGAGCAGTACTTC. It translates to CASSQLYEQYF.

This chain joins TRBV27 and TRBJ2-7; TRBD1 matches at 8 bases. From germline, CDR1 is MNHEY and CDR2 SMNVEV (reference sequence). The CDR3 totals 14 residues. With 5 bases clipped from V and 4 bases from J, the junction kept 7 bases outside the gene matches. CDR3: CASSPTGAFYEQYF. As DNA, the CDR3 is TGTGCCAGCAGTCCGACAGGGGCCTTTTACGAGCAGTACTTC.